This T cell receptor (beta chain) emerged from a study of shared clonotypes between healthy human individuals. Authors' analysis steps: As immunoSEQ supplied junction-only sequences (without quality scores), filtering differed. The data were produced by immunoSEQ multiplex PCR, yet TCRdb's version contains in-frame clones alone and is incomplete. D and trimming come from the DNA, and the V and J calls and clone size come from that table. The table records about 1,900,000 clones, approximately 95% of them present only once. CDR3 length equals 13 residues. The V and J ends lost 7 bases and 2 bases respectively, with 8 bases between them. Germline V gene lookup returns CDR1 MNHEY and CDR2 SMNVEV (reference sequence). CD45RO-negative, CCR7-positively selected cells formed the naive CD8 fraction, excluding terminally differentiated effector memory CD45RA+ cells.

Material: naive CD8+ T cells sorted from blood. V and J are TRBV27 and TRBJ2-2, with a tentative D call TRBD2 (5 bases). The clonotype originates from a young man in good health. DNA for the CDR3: TGTGCCAGCACTAGCCATAACACCGGGGAGCTGTTTTTT. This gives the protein CASTSHNTGELFF.